Presented here are 23 T cell receptor beta chains from one specimen sequenced in a study of T cells after yellow fever vaccination. TCRdb redid the calling of the 5' RACE reads with MiXCR, one entry per CDR3 protein. The sample records over 250,000 distinct CDR3 sequences, roughly 4.3% being singletons. The specimen was PBMCs, collected 5 days after the yellow fever booster vaccination. These receptors were taken from a man between 18 and 35 years old who received the YFV17D yellow fever vaccine.

On this clonotype itself: One end of the junction fails to match germline, which may point to a read error. The chain recombines TRBV5-1 with TRBJ2-3; D perhaps matches TRBD2 (5 bases). Germline V gene lookup returns CDR1 SGHRS and CDR2 YFSETQ. CDR3 length: 13 amino acids. Here the CDR3 DNA reads TGCGCCAGCAGCTCCGAGGGTACAGATACGCGGTATTTT. It codes for CASSSEGTDTRYF.

The rearrangement uses TRBV4-3 and TRBJ2-3; no clear D gene. The germline gives CDR1 LGHNA, CDR2 YSLEER. The CDR3 length is 16 residues. Trimming pared 1 base from V and 2 bases from J, leaving 13 bases between. The CDR3 spells CASSQGVGFSTDTQYF. In nucleotides, the CDR3 is TGCGCCAGCAGCCAAGGCGTTGGCTTTTCCACAGATACGCAGTATTTT.

This clonotype was seen repeatedly, ten times or more. The gene calls are TRBV9 and TRBJ2-5; weak D call: TRBD2 (5 bases). Trimming removed 0 bases from V and 2 bases from J, with 11 bases in between. Germline assignment: CDR1 SGDLS and CDR2 YYNGEE. CDR3 length: 15 amino acids. The CDR3 nucleotides read TGTGCCAGCAGCGTAGACGCAACGGGGCAAGAGACCCAGTACTTC. This encodes CASSVDATGQETQYF.

Only a few counts were recorded for this clonotype. This sequence joins TRBV12-3 or TRBV12-4 and TRBJ1-4; D gene ambiguous. V was cut by 7 bases and J by 5 bases, with 11 bases left in between. CDR3 length: 13 residues. CDR3 residues: CASTRQRNEKLFF. DNA for the CDR3: TGTGCCAGCACCCGGCAGCGAAATGAAAAACTGTTTTTT.

This clonotype has ten or more counts. CDR3 region: CASSPHPRAGERGAFF. CDR3 nucleotides: TGTGCCAGCAGTCCACACCCCCGGGCAGGTGAGCGAGGAGCTTTCTTT. The rearrangement uses TRBV27 and TRBJ1-1; D not resolved. This CDR3 comprises 16 residues. Between the trimmed V and J ends, which lost 5 bases and 10 bases, there was a span of 26 bases. Germline V CDR1 and CDR2: MNHEY, SMNVEV (reference sequence).

This clonotype was seen more than once but under ten times. The V call is TRBV12-3 or TRBV12-4, the J call TRBJ2-1; TRBD1 agrees at 8 bases. J gave up 7 bases and V 6 bases, and 11 bases lay outside the gene matches. CDR3 size: 15 residues. CDR3 DNA: TGTGCCAGCAGCGGACAGGGCTGGCTTAAGAATGAGCAGTTCTTC. It encodes CASSGQGWLKNEQFF.

This clonotype has more than one count but fewer than ten. The V gene is TRBV2, the J gene TRBJ1-1; D call uncertain. The germline gives CDR1 SNHLY, CDR2 FYNNEI. Trimming removed 4 bases from V and 2 bases from J, with 11 bases in between. The CDR3 totals 14 residues. CDR3 in DNA: TGTGCCAGCAGTGTTCTAAGGGCTAACACTGAAGCTTTCTTT. Protein sequence: CASSVLRANTEAFF.

The CDR3 spells CASSFRHLYNEQFF. DNA of the CDR3: TGCGCCAGCAGCTTCCGACACCTCTACAATGAGCAGTTCTTC. The V and J genes are TRBV5-1 and TRBJ2-1; the D is unclear. This CDR3 is built from 14 residues. Trimming shortened V by 2 bases and J by 3 bases, and 9 bases separated the two germline ends. The germline V gene has CDR1 SGHRS and CDR2 YFSETQ.

This clonotype has ten or more counts. The chain uses TRBV11-2 and TRBJ1-4; 8 nucleotides agree with TRBD1. The CDR3 has 14 residues. The junction had 5 bases not matched to a gene; V was cut back by 5 bases and J by 6 bases. Germline values: CDR1 SGHAT, CDR2 FQNNGV. This chain's CDR3 is CASSLGQGDEKLFF. As DNA, the CDR3 is TGTGCCAGCAGCCTTGGACAGGGAGATGAAAAACTGTTTTTT.

The chain joins TRBV7-2 to TRBJ1-6; TRBD1 matches at 7 bases. This CDR3 comprises 16 residues. The germline gives CDR1 SGHTA, CDR2 FQGNSA. The V segment lost 5 bases and the J segment 5 bases; nucleotides outside the gene matches: 9. The CDR3 spells CASSTLDRAHNSPLHF. The CDR3 region has the DNA TGTGCCAGCAGCACCCTAGACAGGGCGCATAATTCACCCCTCCACTTT.

This chain links TRBV5-1 with TRBJ1-2, with 7 bases matching TRBD1. Germline loops: CDR1 SGHRS, CDR2 YFSETQ. After removal of 0 bases from V and 4 bases from J, the junction contained 9 bases not matched to a gene. The CDR3 contains 16 residues. The CDR3 region is CASSLAGGSPSYGYTF. CDR3 DNA sequence: TGCGCCAGCAGCTTGGCAGGGGGTTCACCCTCCTATGGCTACACCTTC.

This clonotype has at least ten counts. The genes are TRBV25-1 and TRBJ1-6; no definite D call. CDR3 length: 15 residues. Germline loops: CDR1 MGHDK, CDR2 SYGVNS. Trimming shortened V by 2 bases and J by 8 bases, and 13 bases separated the two germline ends. This CDR3 is CASSETADHYSPLHF. The CDR3 DNA reads as TGTGCCAGCAGTGAAACCGCCGATCATTATTCACCCCTCCACTTT.

This clonotype was seen at least ten times. The V call is TRBV7-2, the J call TRBJ2-1; a weak D match, TRBD1 (6 bases). Trimming pared 5 bases from V and 0 bases from J, leaving 11 bases between. The V gene's germline CDR1 is SGHTA and CDR2 FQGNSA. CDR3 size: 15 residues. The CDR3 is CASSQTGPSYNEQFF. DNA of the CDR3: TGTGCCAGCAGCCAGACAGGACCCTCCTACAATGAGCAGTTCTTC.

V and J are TRBV2 and TRBJ2-1, with 11 bases fitting TRBD1. The germline CDR1 and CDR2 sequences are SNHLY and FYNNEI. V dropped 6 bases and J dropped 4; count of bases not matched to a gene: 5. CDR3 length equals 15 residues. The CDR3 protein is CASSVDRGLYNEQFF. CDR3 DNA: TGTGCCAGCAGCGTGGACAGGGGGCTATACAATGAGCAGTTCTTC.

In its sample, this clonotype was seen many times. The CDR3 sequence: CASSLVDRGEISPLHF. In nucleotides, the CDR3 is TGTGCCAGCAGCTTGGTTGACAGGGGGGAGATTTCACCCCTCCACTTT. The chain is built from TRBV7-2 and TRBJ1-6; 9 nucleotides match TRBD1. The CDR3 extends over 16 amino acids. Germline values: CDR1 SGHTA, CDR2 FQGNSA. The V gene end was trimmed by 3 bases and the J gene end by 9 bases; junction bases not matched to a gene: 9.

This clonotype was seen more than once but under ten times. The V call is TRBV12-3 or TRBV12-4, the J call TRBJ1-3; possibly TRBD1 for D (5 bases). V was cut by 6 bases and J by 1 base, with 13 bases left in between. The CDR3 length is 15 residues. The CDR3 region has the DNA TGTGCCAGCAGCGGGACGGTCCGATCTGGAAACACCATATATTTT. Translated, it gives CASSGTVRSGNTIYF.

The sample holds many counts of this clonotype. The chain joins TRBV6-5 to TRBJ1-6; 11 bases agree with TRBD1. Germline lookup yields CDR1 MNHEY and CDR2 SVGAGI. Trimming at V came to 7 bases and at J to 9 bases, leaving 8 bases not matched to a gene. This CDR3 is built from 15 residues. The CDR3, as DNA: TGTGCCAGCACCCTAAGGGGGACAGGGGGTTCACCCCTCCACTTT. Its translation is CASTLRGTGGSPLHF.

The chain employs TRBV4-3 and TRBJ2-1, with 10 bases matching TRBD2. With V trimmed by 1 base and J by 7 bases, 7 bases remained unmatched. The CDR3 is 16 amino acids. Germline CDR1 reads LGHNA; CDR2 reads YSLEER. The CDR3 DNA reads TGCGCCAGCAGCCAAGTAGGTAGCGGGGGGCTTAATGAGCAGTTCTTC. Amino acids: CASSQVGSGGLNEQFF.

This clonotype has a handful of counts. The rearrangement uses TRBV12-3 or TRBV12-4 and TRBJ1-2, with unresolved D. This CDR3 is 12 amino acids long. Trimming took 4 bases from V and 4 from J, leaving 7 bases between them. The CDR3: CASSWQSYGYTF. The CDR3 nucleotides read TGTGCCAGCAGTTGGCAGTCCTATGGCTACACCTTC.

The chain uses TRBV4-2 and TRBJ2-3, with unresolved D. Germline V gene sequence: CDR1 LGHNA, CDR2 YNFKEQ. The V end lost 3 bases, the J end lost 2 bases, and 12 bases lay between the germline ends. The CDR3 is 15 amino acids. The CDR3 sequence: CASSQSPTHTDTQYF. The CDR3 DNA follows: TGTGCCAGCAGCCAGTCCCCAACTCACACAGATACGCAGTATTTT.

This clonotype was detected ten times or more. The rearrangement joins TRBV7-6 to TRBJ2-1; TRBD1 or TRBD2 may be the D gene (6 bases each). This CDR3 comprises 15 residues. CDR1 SGHVS and CDR2 FNYEAQ come from the germline V gene. The V and J ends lost 2 bases and 1 base respectively, with 9 bases between them. As DNA, the CDR3 is TGTGCCAGCAGCTTAAGGGGGACTTCCTACAATGAGCAGTTCTTC. It yields the protein CASSLRGTSYNEQFF.

This chain uses TRBV2 with TRBJ1-4; 8 bases align to TRBD1. J was trimmed by 7 bases and V by 6 bases; bases with no gene match: 10. The CDR3 is 15 amino acids. Germline CDR1 is SNHLY and CDR2 is FYNNEI. The CDR3, as DNA: TGTGCCAGCAGAGAGCTCCAGGGGGCCGGTGAAAAACTGTTTTTT. It codes for CASRELQGAGEKLFF.

Only a few counts were recorded for this clonotype. The chain recombines TRBV29-1 with TRBJ1-2; tentative D call: TRBD1 (6 bases). There are 13 residues in the CDR3. V was pared by 5 bases and J by 8 bases, with 18 bases between. Germline V gene data show CDR1 as SQVTM and CDR2 as ANQGSEA. CDR3: CSVRAAGGRGYTF. The CDR3 DNA reads TGCAGCGTTAGGGCTGCGGGGGGCAGGGGCTACACCTTC.